The source of this TCR beta chain is a study of blood T cell repertoires in COVID-19. Study-wide context: Samples of COVID-19 (acute and convalescent) were obtained from the United States, Italy and Spain. Nucleic acid was either cDNA or gDNA, and it came from T cells, B-cell-depleted T cells, or PBMCs.

The CDR3 sequence is 13 residues long. V was clipped by 5 bases and J by 6 bases, with 12 bases between them. Authors' methods: The assay estimated nucleated cells by amplifying reference gene primers. TCRdb's table, derived via immunoSEQ multiplex PCR, lists solely in-frame clones and lacks some. V and J calls and clone size are as listed in that table; D and trimming were resolved from the DNA. The repertoire holds about 270,000 clones, with about 80% as singletons. The rearrangement uses TRBV12-3 or TRBV12-4 and TRBJ2-3; D possibly corresponds to TRBD1 (6 bases). Sequencing was carried out using peripheral blood. The sequence came from a human donor in a cohort sampled during active COVID-19. The CDR3 region is CASSDRFTDTQYF. The CDR3 nucleotides are TGTGCCAGCAGTGACAGGTTCACGGATACGCAGTATTTT.